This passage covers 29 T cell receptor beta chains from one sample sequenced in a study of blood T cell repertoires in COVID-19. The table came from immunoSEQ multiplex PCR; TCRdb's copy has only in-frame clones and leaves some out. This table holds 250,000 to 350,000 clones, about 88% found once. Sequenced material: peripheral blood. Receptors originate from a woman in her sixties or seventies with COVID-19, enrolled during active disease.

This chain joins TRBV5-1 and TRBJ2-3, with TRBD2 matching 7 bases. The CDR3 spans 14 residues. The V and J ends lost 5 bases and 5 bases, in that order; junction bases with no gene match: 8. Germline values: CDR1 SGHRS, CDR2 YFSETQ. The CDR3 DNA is TGCGCCAGCAGAACTAGCGAGAGAGTAGATACGCAGTATTTT. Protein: CASRTSERVDTQYF.

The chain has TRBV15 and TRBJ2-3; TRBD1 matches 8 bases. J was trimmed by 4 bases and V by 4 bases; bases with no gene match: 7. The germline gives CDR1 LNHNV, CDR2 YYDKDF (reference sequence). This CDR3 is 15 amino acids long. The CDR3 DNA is TGTGCCACCAGCAACTTGCAGGGGGCCTCAGATACGCAGTATTTT. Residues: CATSNLQGASDTQYF.

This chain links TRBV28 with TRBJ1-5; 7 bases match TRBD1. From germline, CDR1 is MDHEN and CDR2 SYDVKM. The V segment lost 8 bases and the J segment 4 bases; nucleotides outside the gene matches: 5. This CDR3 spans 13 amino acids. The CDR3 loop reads CASLQGTNQPQHF. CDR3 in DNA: TGTGCCAGCCTACAGGGGACAAATCAGCCCCAGCATTTT.

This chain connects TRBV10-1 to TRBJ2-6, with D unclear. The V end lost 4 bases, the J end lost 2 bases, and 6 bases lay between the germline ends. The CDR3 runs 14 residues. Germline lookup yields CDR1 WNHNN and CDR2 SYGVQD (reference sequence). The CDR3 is CASSALTGANVLTF. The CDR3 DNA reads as TGCGCCAGCAGTGCGCTAACTGGGGCCAACGTCCTGACTTTC.

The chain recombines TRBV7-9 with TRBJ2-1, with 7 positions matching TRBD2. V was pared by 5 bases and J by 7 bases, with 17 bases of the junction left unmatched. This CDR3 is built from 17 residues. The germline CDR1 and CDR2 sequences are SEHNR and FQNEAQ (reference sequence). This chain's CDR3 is CASSLPPGGLIGNEQFF. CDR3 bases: TGTGCCAGCAGCCTCCCGCCGGGAGGCCTTATTGGGAATGAGCAGTTCTTC.

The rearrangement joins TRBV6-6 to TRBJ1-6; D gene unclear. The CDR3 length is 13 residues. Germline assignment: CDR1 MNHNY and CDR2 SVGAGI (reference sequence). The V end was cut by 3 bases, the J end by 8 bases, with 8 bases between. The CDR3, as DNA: TGTGCCAGCAGTTATCTTCAGGATTCACCCCTCCACTTT. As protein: CASSYLQDSPLHF.

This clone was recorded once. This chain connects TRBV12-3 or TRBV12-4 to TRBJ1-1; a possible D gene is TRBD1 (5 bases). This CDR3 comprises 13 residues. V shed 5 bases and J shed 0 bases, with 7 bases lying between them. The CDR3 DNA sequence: TGTGCCAGCAGTCGACAGTTGAACACTGAAGCTTTCTTT. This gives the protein CASSRQLNTEAFF.

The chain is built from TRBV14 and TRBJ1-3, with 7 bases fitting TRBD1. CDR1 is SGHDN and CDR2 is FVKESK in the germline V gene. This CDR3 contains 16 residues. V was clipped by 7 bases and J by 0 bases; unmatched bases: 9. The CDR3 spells CASKARDSHSGNTIYF. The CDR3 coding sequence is TGTGCCAGCAAAGCCCGGGACAGCCACTCTGGAAACACCATATATTTT.

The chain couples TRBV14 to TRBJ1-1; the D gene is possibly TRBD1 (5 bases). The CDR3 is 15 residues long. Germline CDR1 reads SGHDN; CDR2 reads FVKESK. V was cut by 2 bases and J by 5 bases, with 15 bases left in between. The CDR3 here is CASSQIGGAGTEAFF. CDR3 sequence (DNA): TGTGCCAGCAGCCAAATCGGGGGTGCTGGTACTGAAGCTTTCTTT.

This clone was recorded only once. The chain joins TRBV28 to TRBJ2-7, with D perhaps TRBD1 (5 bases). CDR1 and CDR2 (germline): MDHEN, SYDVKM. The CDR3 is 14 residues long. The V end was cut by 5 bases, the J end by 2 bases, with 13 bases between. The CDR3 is CASSPWGTTYEQYF. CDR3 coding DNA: TGTGCCAGCAGTCCATGGGGCACCACCTACGAGCAGTACTTC.

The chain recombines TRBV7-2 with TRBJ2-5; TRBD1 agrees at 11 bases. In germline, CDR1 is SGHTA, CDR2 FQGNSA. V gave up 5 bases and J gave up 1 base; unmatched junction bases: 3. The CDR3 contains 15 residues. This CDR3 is CASSLDRGPQETQYF. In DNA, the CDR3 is TGTGCCAGCAGCCTGGACAGGGGGCCCCAAGAGACCCAGTACTTC.

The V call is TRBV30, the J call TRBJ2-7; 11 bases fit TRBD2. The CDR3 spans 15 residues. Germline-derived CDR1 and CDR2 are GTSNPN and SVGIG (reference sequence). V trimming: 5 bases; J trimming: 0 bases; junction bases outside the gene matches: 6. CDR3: CAWRSSGGSSYEQYF. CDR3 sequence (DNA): TGTGCCTGGCGTTCTAGCGGGGGGAGCTCCTACGAGCAGTACTTC.

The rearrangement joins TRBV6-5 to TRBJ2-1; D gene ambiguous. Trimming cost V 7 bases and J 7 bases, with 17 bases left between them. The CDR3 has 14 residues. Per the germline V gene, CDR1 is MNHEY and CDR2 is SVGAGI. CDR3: CASTLGPTQNEQFF. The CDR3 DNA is TGTGCCAGCACTTTGGGCCCTACCCAAAATGAGCAGTTCTTC.

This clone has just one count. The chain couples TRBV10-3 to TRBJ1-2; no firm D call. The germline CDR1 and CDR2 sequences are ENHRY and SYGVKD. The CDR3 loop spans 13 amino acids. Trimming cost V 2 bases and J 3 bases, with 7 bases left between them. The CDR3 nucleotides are TGTGCCATCAGTGAGCCTTTATACTATGGCTACACCTTC. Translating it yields CAISEPLYYGYTF.

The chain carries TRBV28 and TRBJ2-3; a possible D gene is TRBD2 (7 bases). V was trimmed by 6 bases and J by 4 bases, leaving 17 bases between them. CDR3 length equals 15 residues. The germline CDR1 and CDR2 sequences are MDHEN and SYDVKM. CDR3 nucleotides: TGTGCCAGCAGCCTGTTTGAGGGGGGGGCAGATACGCAGTATTTT. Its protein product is CASSLFEGGADTQYF.

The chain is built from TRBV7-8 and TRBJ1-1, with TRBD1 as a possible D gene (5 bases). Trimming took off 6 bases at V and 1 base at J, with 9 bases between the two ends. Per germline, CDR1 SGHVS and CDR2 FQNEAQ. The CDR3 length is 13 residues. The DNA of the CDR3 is TGTGCCAGCAGACCCACAGGGAACACTGAAGCTTTCTTT. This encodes CASRPTGNTEAFF.

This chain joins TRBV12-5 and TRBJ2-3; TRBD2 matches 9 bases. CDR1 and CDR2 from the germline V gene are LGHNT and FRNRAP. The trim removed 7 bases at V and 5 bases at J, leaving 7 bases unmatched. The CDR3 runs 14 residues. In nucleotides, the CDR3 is TGTGCTAGTGCCCTGCGGGGGGGCAGAGATACGCAGTATTTT. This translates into CASALRGGRDTQYF.

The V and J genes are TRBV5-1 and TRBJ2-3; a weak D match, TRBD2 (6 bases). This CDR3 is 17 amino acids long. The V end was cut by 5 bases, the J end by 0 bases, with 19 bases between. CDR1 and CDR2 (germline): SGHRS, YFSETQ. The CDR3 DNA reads TGCGCCAGCAGTCCAGCCTCGGGGGACTCTAGCACAGATACGCAGTATTTT. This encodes CASSPASGDSSTDTQYF.

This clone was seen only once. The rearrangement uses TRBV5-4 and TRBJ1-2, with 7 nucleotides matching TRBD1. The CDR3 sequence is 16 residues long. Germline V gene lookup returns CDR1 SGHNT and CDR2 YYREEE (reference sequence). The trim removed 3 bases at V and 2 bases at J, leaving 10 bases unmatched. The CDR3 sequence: CASSYLNLQGNYGYTF. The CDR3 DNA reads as TGTGCCAGCAGCTACCTAAACTTACAGGGGAACTATGGCTACACCTTC.

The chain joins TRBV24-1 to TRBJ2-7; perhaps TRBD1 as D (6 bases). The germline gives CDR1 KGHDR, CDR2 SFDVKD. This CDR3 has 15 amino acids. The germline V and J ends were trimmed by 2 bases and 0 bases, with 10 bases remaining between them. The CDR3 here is CATSDSRGFSYEQYF. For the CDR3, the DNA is TGTGCCACCAGTGATTCCAGGGGATTCTCCTACGAGCAGTACTTC.

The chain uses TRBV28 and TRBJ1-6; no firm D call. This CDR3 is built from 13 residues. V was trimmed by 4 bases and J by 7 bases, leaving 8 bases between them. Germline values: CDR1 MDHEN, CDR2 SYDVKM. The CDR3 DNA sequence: TGTGCCAGCAGTTCCCACGGGAATTCACCCCTCCACTTT. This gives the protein CASSSHGNSPLHF.

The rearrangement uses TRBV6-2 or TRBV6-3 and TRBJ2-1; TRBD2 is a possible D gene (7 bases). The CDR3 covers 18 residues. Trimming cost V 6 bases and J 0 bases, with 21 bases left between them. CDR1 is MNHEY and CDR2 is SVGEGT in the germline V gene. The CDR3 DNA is TGTGCCAGCAGCCCGCGGGGGAGCAGGGGCAGCTCCTACAATGAGCAGTTCTTC. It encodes CASSPRGSRGSSYNEQFF.

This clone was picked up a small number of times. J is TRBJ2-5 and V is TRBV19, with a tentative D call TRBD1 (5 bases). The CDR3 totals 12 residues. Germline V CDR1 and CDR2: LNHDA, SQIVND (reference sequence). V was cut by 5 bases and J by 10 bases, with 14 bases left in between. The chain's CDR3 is CASSPSSRVQYF. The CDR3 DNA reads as TGTGCCAGTAGTCCGTCAAGCAGGGTCCAGTACTTC.

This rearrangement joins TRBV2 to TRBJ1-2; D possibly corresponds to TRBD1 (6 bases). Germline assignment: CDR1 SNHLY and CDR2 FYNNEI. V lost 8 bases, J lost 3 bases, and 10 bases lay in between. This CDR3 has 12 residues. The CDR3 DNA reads TGTGCCAGCGCAGGGGATGACTATGGCTACACCTTC. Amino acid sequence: CASAGDDYGYTF.

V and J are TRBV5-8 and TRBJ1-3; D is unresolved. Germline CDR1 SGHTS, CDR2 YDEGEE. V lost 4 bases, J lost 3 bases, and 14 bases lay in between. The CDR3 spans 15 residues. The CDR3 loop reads CASSPPLALGNTIYF. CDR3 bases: TGTGCCAGCAGCCCACCACTCGCCCTTGGAAACACCATATATTTT.

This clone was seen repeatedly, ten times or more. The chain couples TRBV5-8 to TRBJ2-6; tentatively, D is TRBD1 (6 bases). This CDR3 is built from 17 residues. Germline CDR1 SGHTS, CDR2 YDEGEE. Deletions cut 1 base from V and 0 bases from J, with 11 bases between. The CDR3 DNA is TGTGCCAGCAGCTTGCGGGACATACCCTCTGGGGCCAACGTCCTGACTTTC. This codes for CASSLRDIPSGANVLTF.

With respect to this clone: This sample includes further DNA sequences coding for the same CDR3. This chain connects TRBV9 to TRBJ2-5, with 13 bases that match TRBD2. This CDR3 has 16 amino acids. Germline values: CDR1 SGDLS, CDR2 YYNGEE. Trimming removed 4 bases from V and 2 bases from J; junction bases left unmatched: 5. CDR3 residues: CASSPRLAGGQETQYF. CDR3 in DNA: TGTGCCAGCAGCCCGCGACTAGCGGGGGGACAAGAGACCCAGTACTTC.

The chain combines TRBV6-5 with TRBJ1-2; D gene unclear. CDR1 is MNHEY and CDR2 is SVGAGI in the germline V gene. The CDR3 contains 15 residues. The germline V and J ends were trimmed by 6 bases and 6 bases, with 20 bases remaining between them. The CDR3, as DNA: TGTGCCAGCAGCCCACGTGGGCAGGCTGAACATGGCTACACCTTC. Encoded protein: CASSPRGQAEHGYTF.

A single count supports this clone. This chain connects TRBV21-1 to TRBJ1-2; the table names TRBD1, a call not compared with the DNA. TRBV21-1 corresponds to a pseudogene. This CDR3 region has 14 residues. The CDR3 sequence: CASSRGQGDRGYTF. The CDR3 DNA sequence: TGTGCCAGCAGCAGGGGACAGGGTGATCGCGGCTACACCTTC.